This T cell receptor (beta chain) was captured by sequencing in a study of molecular identifiers for immune sequencing clone quantification. There are 16 residues in the CDR3. J gave up 3 bases and V 5 bases, and 11 bases lay outside the gene matches. The germline V gene has CDR1 SEHNR and CDR2 FQNEAQ (reference sequence). This clonotype has a handful of counts. What it recognizes is unknown. General study points: Jurkat TCR RNA spiked in from one cell reportedly remained identifiable amid around 1 million naive cells.

TCRdb itself ran the PCR reads through MiXCR, one entry per CDR3 protein. The sample shows some 94,000 distinct CDR3 sequences, about 23% of them seen only once. The sequenced sample was naive CD8+ T cells from blood, with Jurkat cell RNA spiked in. The sample's subset: FACS-sorted CD8+CD4-CCR7+CD45RA+ naive T cells. The gene calls are TRBV7-9 and TRBJ2-7; 9 bases are a match to TRBD1. This TCR was recovered from a human donor in good health. Some libraries in this study had Jurkat cell RNA spiked in. CDR3 protein: CASSARGTGNFYEQYF. CDR3 coding DNA: TGTGCCAGCAGCGCAAGGGGGACAGGGAATTTCTACGAGCAGTACTTC.